This T cell receptor beta chain was found in a study of blood T cell repertoires in COVID-19 (dated by TCRdb to about 2020). Notes on the research overall: Collaborator samples came from the United States, Italy and Spain and covered acute and convalescent phases of COVID-19. The repertoires were released in a freely available public database meant as a resource for research on the immune response to SARS-CoV-2. Samples came from the ongoing ImmuneRACE study (first 160 participants) plus 1,254 subjects from 6 global collaborators. The material from the prospective study consisted of cDNA or gDNA derived from T cells, B-cell-depleted T cells, or PBMCs. Where available, HLA class I and class II types were taken from metadata supplied by the sample provider and were not determined by assay-based typing. Nearly every sample came with metadata listing a de-identified subject ID, COVID-19 status, age in years and sex. Deeply sampled blood TCRbeta repertoires from subjects exposed to, actively infected with, or recovered from COVID-19 were included in the dataset. Beyond this particular receptor, the publication reports: Clinical and demographic metadata were provided uncurated, with the amount varying by source and participant.

Participants in the prospective study were enrolled through a virtual design, were aged roughly 18 to 90 years, and lived in fewer than 30 United States geographic areas. In the prospective study, cohorts were assigned on the basis of participant-reported clinical history obtained from a screening survey and a study questionnaire. ImmuneRACE Cohort 3 recovered participants were defined by two consecutive negative NP/OP PCR tests, healthcare professional clearance, or symptom resolution. Mobile phlebotomists in the prospective study collected whole blood, serum and a nasopharyngeal or oropharyngeal swab from every participant. Over a roughly 2-month period, participants in the prospective study had the option of providing additional blood draws and questionnaires. Prospective study blood samples were shipped either frozen or at room temperature before DNA extraction. A remark on this clone: Its target antigen remains unknown. Base quality data are lacking; no much larger clone is found one base away.

TCRbeta CDR3 regions were amplified from genomic DNA using the immunoSEQ Assay, a bias-controlled multiplex PCR. On the authors' methods: The number of nucleated cells in each sample was estimated from the amplification of reference gene primers within the assay. To quantify the absolute abundance of each unique TCRbeta CDR3 rearrangement, sequence reads were collapsed and filtered. For each sample, productive Simpson clonality was calculated as the square root of Simpson's diversity index across productive rearrangements. TCRdb provides this immuneACCESS table in a form limited to in-frame rearrangements. Some clones are lacking; in checked studies, under half of them reflect an unresolved V gene, and why the rest are absent is not known. The V and J calls and the clone size are those of that table, but D and trimming were determined from the DNA. For this sample the table gives roughly 280,000 clones, of which approximately 92% were detected only once. The ten largest clones capture 2% to 3% of the sample.

The CDR3 sequence holds 14 residues, the cysteine and phenylalanine included. CDR3 DNA only is kept here, 42 bases in frame from base 1. CDR1 and CDR2, looked up from the germline V gene, are SNHLY and FYNNEI. Cut back by 6 bases and 3 bases, the V and J ends lie 14 bases apart. The origin of this receptor is a woman in her late teens or twenties who had recovered from COVID-19. Sequencing input: PBMCs or T cells enriched from blood (not recorded which). The receptor chain draws on TRBV2 and TRBJ1-1; 6 matching bases give a weak D call of TRBD1. The CDR3 here reads CASSQQGLDTEAFF. The base sequence is TGTGCCAGCAGCCAACAGGGTCTTGACACTGAAGCTTTCTTT.